These 10 T cell receptor beta chains share one sample of origin, sequenced in a study of early T cells in non-severe SARS-CoV-2 infection. Each CDR3 protein gets one entry after TCRdb re-called the 5' RACE reads with MiXCR. The table includes 25,000 to 35,000 distinct CDR3 sequences, around 4% detected once. The source material was whole blood. Receptors were obtained from an adult who was a healthcare worker with PCR-confirmed SARS-CoV-2 infection or an uninfected control (not recorded which).

This clonotype has more than one count but fewer than ten. The chain carries TRBV7-9 and TRBJ2-3, with TRBD1 identical over 8 bases. J lost 7 bases, V lost 5 bases, and 11 bases had no gene match. The V gene's germline CDR1 is SEHNR and CDR2 FQNEAQ (reference sequence). The CDR3 sequence is 15 residues long. The CDR3 region has the DNA TGTGCCAGCAGCGAGACAGGGGCCCGACCGTATACGCAGTATTTT. It specifies CASSETGARPYTQYF.

Ten or more counts support this clonotype. The V and J genes are TRBV6-5 and TRBJ1-1; 7 positions match TRBD1. The CDR3 covers 15 residues. Per germline, CDR1 MNHEY and CDR2 SVGAGI. The ends lost 9 bases at V and 4 bases at J; junction bases unmatched: 14. The CDR3 region is CASRRQGGAATEAFF. CDR3 nucleotide sequence: TGTGCCAGTAGGAGACAGGGAGGGGCAGCCACTGAAGCTTTCTTT.

This clonotype showed up many times. This chain joins TRBV7-8 and TRBJ2-7; a weak D match, TRBD1 (5 bases). The V end was cut by 0 bases, the J end by 4 bases, with 10 bases between. CDR3 length: 14 residues. The germline V gene encodes CDR1 SGHVS and CDR2 FQNEAQ. This CDR3 is CASSLAHRLYEQYF. The CDR3 DNA reads TGTGCCAGCAGCTTAGCGCACAGGTTATACGAGCAGTACTTC.

This clonotype was seen at least ten times. V and J are TRBV5-5 and TRBJ1-2; D is unresolved. Trimming left V 4 bases short and J 6 bases short, with 13 bases between. Germline V lookup: CDR1 SGHKS, CDR2 YYEKEE (reference sequence). CDR3 length equals 13 residues. CDR3 in amino acids: CASSPIDTDGYTF. Here the CDR3 DNA reads TGTGCCAGCAGCCCGATCGACACGGATGGCTACACCTTC.

This clonotype occurred many times. V is TRBV19 and J is TRBJ2-1; the D is unclear. The germline gives CDR1 LNHDA, CDR2 SQIVND (reference sequence). This CDR3 is built from 13 residues. Between the trimmed V and J ends, which lost 10 bases and 3 bases, there was a span of 13 bases. CDR3 in amino acids: CATRSIDYNEQFF. The CDR3 coding sequence is TGTGCCACCAGGTCCATTGACTACAATGAGCAGTTCTTC.

This clonotype was found a few times. The rearrangement joins TRBV4-1 to TRBJ1-1; D not certain. The V gene lost 0 bases and the J gene lost 7 bases, with 15 bases spanning the gap. The CDR3 has 15 residues. The germline V gene has CDR1 MGHRA and CDR2 YSYEKL. The CDR3: CASSQDGQVRNEAFF. The CDR3 nucleotides read TGCGCCAGCAGCCAAGATGGGCAGGTCCGTAATGAAGCTTTCTTT.

This clonotype was picked up many times. V and J are TRBV27 and TRBJ1-3; D ambiguous. CDR1 is MNHEY and CDR2 is SMNVEV in the germline V gene (reference sequence). Trimming took off 5 bases at V and 8 bases at J, with 13 bases between the two ends. The CDR3 length is 13 residues. The CDR3, as DNA: TGTGCCAGCAGTCCAACCACAAAAGACACCATATATTTT. Amino acid sequence: CASSPTTKDTIYF.

Many counts were recorded for this clonotype. The rearrangement uses TRBV18 and TRBJ2-1; TRBD2 aligns across 11 bases. V dropped 0 bases and J dropped 8; count of bases not matched to a gene: 0. CDR3 length equals 14 residues. CDR1 and CDR2 from the germline V gene are KGHSH and LQKENI. CDR3 loop: CASSPPGLADEQFF. The CDR3 region has the DNA TGTGCCAGCTCACCACCGGGACTAGCGGATGAGCAGTTCTTC. The full variable domain, with the rest looked up from reference TRBV18 and TRBJ2-1, is NAGVMQNPRHLVRRRGQEARLRCSPMKGHSHVYWYRQLPEEGLKFMVYLQKENIIDESGMPKERFSAEFPKEGPSILRIQQVVRGDSAAYFCASSPPGLADEQFFGPGTRLTVL.

This clonotype was seen ten or more times. The J gene is TRBJ1-2, the V gene TRBV29-1, with no clear D. The CDR3 contains 12 residues. V was clipped by 5 bases and J by 0 bases, with 7 bases between them. The germline CDR1 and CDR2 sequences are SQVTM and ANQGSEA. In DNA form, the CDR3 reads TGCAGCGTTCGTGGGGCTAACTATGGCTACACCTTC. Translating gives CSVRGANYGYTF.

The rearrangement links TRBV6-5 to TRBJ2-3; 8 bases line up with TRBD2. Germline values: CDR1 MNHEY, CDR2 SVGAGI. J was trimmed by 4 bases and V by 5 bases; bases with no gene match: 8. This CDR3 has 15 residues. CDR3 DNA sequence: TGTGCCAGCAGTACGCGGGGGGCCTTTTCAGATACGCAGTATTTT. Translated: CASSTRGAFSDTQYF.